This TCR beta chain was recovered during a study of blood T cell repertoires in COVID-19. Deletions cut 4 bases from V and 7 bases from J, with 13 bases between. The CDR3 is 13 amino acids. Germline V gives CDR1 MGHRA, CDR2 YSYEKL. Only in-frame clones appear in the TCRdb table, and some are missing; sequencing was by immunoSEQ multiplex PCR. The table has some 500,000 clones, roughly 89% seen once. This clone turned up a few times. The specimen sequenced was peripheral blood. The chain couples TRBV4-1 to TRBJ1-1; no definite D call. The clonotype originates from a woman aged 45-60 years with COVID-19, enrolled during active disease. The CDR3 coding sequence is TGCGCCAGCAGCCTCGCGGGGTGGGATGAAGCTTTCTTT. This encodes CASSLAGWDEAFF.